The rows below give T cell receptor beta chains drawn from one sample of a study of Ad26.COV2.S vaccination and SARS-CoV-2 variants. Clones were sequenced by immunoSEQ multiplex PCR, and TCRdb holds only the in-frame ones, with some missing. The sample holds hundreds of thousands of clones; roughly 90% are singletons and the top ten take roughly 1.5%. The specimen comprised peripheral blood, sampled in a trial of Ad26.COV2.S vaccine versus placebo. Source of these receptors: a person between 18 and 60 years old who received the Ad26.COV2.S COVID-19 vaccine or a placebo. Both conserved end residues are trimmed from each CDR3.

v_gene: TRBV10-3
j_gene: TRBJ1-5
CDR3aa: AISASGGNSNQPQH

v_gene: TRBV6-5
j_gene: TRBJ1-3
CDR3aa: ASYRGQGPTIY

v_gene: TRBV5-1
j_gene: TRBJ2-3
CDR3aa: ASSPARGGAGTDTQY

v_gene: TRBV19
j_gene: TRBJ1-6
CDR3aa: ASSIRGIGNSPLH

v_gene: TRBV6-5
j_gene: TRBJ1-5
CDR3aa: ASGGSYSNQPQH

v_gene: TRBV6-5
j_gene: TRBJ2-7
CDR3aa: ASSYAQTGTYEQY

v_gene: TRBV6-6
j_gene: TRBJ1-1
CDR3aa: ASRKAGQQNTEAF

v_gene: TRBV3-1/TRBV3-2
j_gene: TRBJ2-3
CDR3aa: ASSQGGGSLSTDTQY

v_gene: TRBV9
j_gene: TRBJ2-5
CDR3aa: ASSPRDSQETQY

v_gene: TRBV5-1
j_gene: TRBJ2-2
CDR3aa: ASSLALAGATGELF

v_gene: TRBV11-2
j_gene: TRBJ1-2
CDR3aa: ASSMGQNYGYT

v_gene: TRBV7-9
j_gene: TRBJ1-1
CDR3aa: ASSKAQRVHTEAF

v_gene: TRBV11-2
j_gene: TRBJ2-2
CDR3aa: ASSPPGSGELF

v_gene: TRBV30
j_gene: TRBJ2-1
CDR3aa: ARARGNNEQF

v_gene: TRBV7-6
j_gene: TRBJ2-7
CDR3aa: ASSYRTGYSYEQY